This T cell receptor (beta chain) was sequenced for a study of post-analysis software for immune sequencing data. Study in general: Relapsing-remitting, secondary progressive and progressive-relapsing multiple sclerosis were all included among the disease courses. Study conclusions and caveats: Controls showed lower frequencies than patients for several TRBV segments, and TRBV5-6, TRBV5-1 and TRBV20-1 were among these. Significantly lower normalized Chao1 diversity was found in patients with multiple sclerosis relative to controls. When the samples were clustered directly with F measure, those that had been prepared in the same batch showed strong co-clustering.

Turning to this clonotype: The antigen is not known.

Germline V gene data show CDR1 as DFQATT and CDR2 as SNEGSKA (reference sequence). The germline V and J ends were trimmed by 2 bases and 0 bases, with 12 bases remaining between them. The CDR3 length is 15 residues. Unique molecular identifiers featured in each of the TCR beta cDNA libraries. Between about 1 and 10 million T cells gave rise to roughly 0.5 million cDNA molecules. TCRdb re-called the PCR reads with MiXCR, one entry per CDR3 protein. The data contain 650,000 to 850,000 distinct CDR3 sequences, 46% of them singletons. The source is a girl between 5 and 17 years old with multiple sclerosis. The sequencing sample was made of blood. The J gene is TRBJ2-3, the V gene TRBV20-1, with D possibly TRBD2 on 6 matching bases. The CDR3 DNA sequence: TGCAGTGCTAGAAGGCTAGCGTTTAGCACAGATACGCAGTATTTT. Residues: CSARRLAFSTDTQYF.